This T cell receptor (beta chain) was retrieved from a study of cytomegalovirus exposure and HLA in healthy donors (dated by TCRdb to 2017 to 2019). For context, the study as a whole: According to an earlier analysis of around 600 of the donors, roughly 180 million T cells yielded 95 million to 140 million unique TCR beta sequences and less than 300 Gb of sequence data. The study used immunosequencing to profile the T cell repertoires of approximately 640 subjects and linked those repertoires to cytomegalovirus serostatus. Among the approximately 400 genotyped donors, about 83% belonged to the genetic ancestry cluster associated with self-reported Caucasian donors. An earlier analysis of some 500 of the donors used high-throughput TCR beta sequencing to judge whether each TCR beta V gene segment behaved as functional or pseudogenic. The number of typed donors differed by locus: about 629-630 for A, B, C, DRB1 and DQB1; approximately 530 for DQA1; about 600 for DPA1; and about 470 for DPB1. Roughly 5 DR-DQ haplotypes were treated as single units for association and clustering because of strong linkage in the cohort. All discovery cohort repertoires had been generated using a single sequencing platform. In a later analysis, previously published TCR beta repertoires from 666 donors were re-analyzed and high-resolution HLA genotyping was added so that TCR occurrence patterns could be studied. Donor age, sex, ethnicity and CMV serostatus were compiled together with the repertoire data. Class I and class II HLA loci were covered by the typing at four-digit resolution. Rather than using new phenotypic data, the later analysis identified candidate immune exposures from TCR beta sequences and from how often those sequences occurred across donors. The study combined high-throughput TCR immunosequencing, statistical association of individual TCRs with disease status, and machine learning to predict cytomegalovirus infection status. An early release that covered about 600 HLA-typed donors contained 250 to 350 gigabases of sequencing data and roughly 84 million unique TCR sequences. Genome-wide SNP genotypes for about three fifths of the roughly 700 donors were used in a later genetic analysis, which treated that subset as a discovery cohort. Across approximately 400 genotyped donors of the cohort, an average of roughly 250,000 unique TCR beta nucleotide sequences per donor were sequenced, and about a sixth of those sequences were non-productive. Along with the approximately 700-subject first cohort, a separate validation cohort of around 120 different subjects was used. The study aimed to test whether signatures of past pathogen exposure could be identified by cataloging public T cell receptors. Overall study outcomes, separate from this receptor: The earlier analysis of a few hundred of the donors excluded 15 to 20 rarely observed V segments, including chromosome 9 orphons, because counts were too low. Because HLA typing was missing for some donors at each locus, association tests included only the typed subset. A later analysis found that most CMV-associated TCR beta chains appeared HLA-restricted, with HLA associations seemingly driven largely by CMV exposure. Only TCR beta chains were sequenced in this cohort, and the absence of alpha or paired-chain data limited detectable features. In an earlier analysis of more than 500 of the donors, most TCR beta V segments appeared in productive rearrangements about 87% or about 30% of the time, broadly matching IMGT annotations. In a later analysis, HLA-associated TCR beta chains were found to be more clonally expanded and to have lower generation probabilities than equally common non-associated chains. The sequencing pipeline was judged likely to have produced a cluster of highly shared sequence variants as a technical artifact. Presence/absence analyses assumed roughly uniform sequencing depth across donors, an assumption that may not hold. In a later analysis, the rate of TCR association differed among HLA loci, with DRB1 alleles having the most associated TCRs and HLA-C alleles having the fewest. Cytomegalovirus status was reported to be diagnosed by the classifier with high specificity and sensitivity in both the original and validation cohorts. Some IMGT-functional V segments, including TRBV6-2 and TRBV6-3, could not be told apart with the 87-base-pair reads, so those segments were excluded. When HLA alleles, especially DR and DQ, strongly co-occurred, TCR associations were difficult to assign to individual alleles. In a later analysis, some 18,000 TCR beta sequences were associated with specific HLA alleles at a false discovery rate of 0.05. A later genetic analysis associated a missense DCLRE1C variant with V-gene and J-gene trimming of TCR beta chains, and an independent cohort replicated the association. Linkage disequilibrium might explain the correlated functional status among segregating V segments, but an unknown experimental factor could not be ruled out. It was suggested by the authors that the approach could potentially be generalized to other disease states and immunological phenotypes. Three of the identified cytomegalovirus-associated TCR beta chains were confirmed in vitro to be specific for cytomegalovirus antigens. The only immune exposure information available for the cohort was CMV serostatus. Several of the top co-occurrence clusters appeared to be linked to parvovirus B19, influenza, CMV and Epstein-Barr virus, according to a later analysis. While some public TCRs were present in many individuals, most TCR sequences turned up only very rarely across donors. A further reported finding was that TCR beta sequences accurately predicted the HLA-A and HLA-B alleles for most subjects in the first cohort. Compared with the approximately 700-donor mean, donors in an Asian-associated ancestry cluster had fewer N-insertions in productive TCRs, according to a later genetic analysis. The study listed approximately 160 TCR beta chains as associated with cytomegalovirus.

Library method: the immunoSEQ multiplex PCR assay. For the multiplex PCR, a mixture combining 60 forward primers for TCR Vbeta segments and 13 reverse primers for TCR Jbeta segments was used. The CDR3 region of rearranged TCR beta genes was amplified from genomic DNA with a multiplex PCR assay. The amplified TCR beta libraries were sequenced on the Illumina HiSeq System as 87-base-pair reads. The original pipeline was this. A later analysis tallied 70 million to 100 million unique TCR beta chains across the 660 or so repertoires, and approximately 12 million of those chains were shared by two or more donors. A nearest-neighbor algorithm error-corrected the raw reads and collapsed the reads into unique sequences, merging closely related sequences to remove PCR and sequencing errors. To assign V, D and J gene segments, CDR3 sequences were aligned to IMGT reference sequences. For a sequence to be retained, at least a six-nucleotide match to both a V gene segment and a J gene segment was required. Rearrangements were classified as productive when the CDR3 lacked stop codons and remained in frame with V and J, and all other rearrangements were classified as non-productive. CDR3 was defined according to IMGT convention as the region running from the second conserved V-encoded cysteine to the conserved J-encoded phenylalanine. The earlier analysis of approximately 590 of the donors excluded any sequence lacking an unambiguous match to a single V gene segment. In an earlier analysis of 500 to 750 of the donors, V segments were called functional above 56.7% productive rearrangements and were called segregating when the between-donor standard deviation exceeded 5%. To diagnose cytomegalovirus status from the catalog of TCR beta chain sequences, a statistical classification framework was built. V and J gene assignment, in a later analysis, came from comparing TCR nucleotide sequences with IMGT/GENE-DB human TR gene sequences. The TCRdist pipeline was used in a later analysis to assign CDR3 sequences and most-parsimonious VDJ recombination scenarios. In a later analysis, each TCR beta chain was defined by its CDR3 amino acid sequence together with its V-gene family, and reads without a unique V-gene family were excluded. As a way to deal with suspected cross-contamination and a sequencing artifact, a later analysis dropped approximately 570 nucleotide sequences that were highly shared and had low generation probability. In a later analysis, a clonal expansion index for each public chain was calculated from normalized within-repertoire ranks of inferred template counts. A later analysis computed generation probabilities with a VDJ recombination model fitted to out-of-frame rearrangements, and checked the results against IGoR. Hypergeometric tests were used in a later analysis to score TCR-TCR, TCR-HLA and TCR-CMV co-occurrence, with a repertoire-size bias correction applied to the TCR pairs. To estimate false discovery rates, a later analysis permuted the HLA or CMV assignments 20 times. In a later analysis, co-occurring TCRs were grouped using DBSCAN, with TCRdist sequence similarity added in when clustering inside HLA-allele-positive subsets. Repertoires with fewer than 30,000 or more than 120,000 public chains were left out of co-occurrence clustering, as were five repertoires with anomalous nucleotide sharing. The source is immuneACCESS, and TCRdb retained only in-frame sequences with V and J called. Part of the clones is not carried over; for the studies checked, unresolved V genes explain less than half of this, and the remainder is unexplained. V and J calls and clone size are those listed in that table; D and trimming were worked out from the DNA. Present in this sample are about 160,000 clones, 70% to 80% of which were seen just once. The ten largest make up approximately 1.3% of the sample.

The CDR1 and CDR2 encoded by the germline V gene are SGDLS and YYNGEE. The CDR3 goes from the cysteine to the phenylalanine over 14 residues. Only CDR3 DNA remains: 42 bases, in frame from the first base. Clipping removes 0 bases from V and 6 bases from J, with 4 as the unmatched junction base count. The cohort was made up of approximately 670 healthy bone marrow donors. At the time of sampling, every cohort member was nominally healthy, though immune exposures that went unrecorded were likely present. The donor was CMV seronegative and was included in the group of a few hundred seronegative cohort members. Each donor provided a peripheral blood sample, and peripheral blood mononuclear cells were used for TCR beta sequencing. The Qiagen DNeasy Blood Extraction Kit was used to extract genomic DNA from the blood cell samples. About this clone: Its antigen is unknown. Within one base of it there is no much larger clone, and no base qualities were kept.

This receptor was identified in a man between 25 and 39 years old in good health and CMV-seronegative. The rearranged chain carries TRBV9 and TRBJ1-2, with 8 bases matching TRBD1. Source material: PBMCs. The CDR3 sequence is CASSVGRQGHGYTF. The nucleotides read TGTGCCAGCAGCGTAGGCCGACAGGGGCATGGCTACACCTTC.